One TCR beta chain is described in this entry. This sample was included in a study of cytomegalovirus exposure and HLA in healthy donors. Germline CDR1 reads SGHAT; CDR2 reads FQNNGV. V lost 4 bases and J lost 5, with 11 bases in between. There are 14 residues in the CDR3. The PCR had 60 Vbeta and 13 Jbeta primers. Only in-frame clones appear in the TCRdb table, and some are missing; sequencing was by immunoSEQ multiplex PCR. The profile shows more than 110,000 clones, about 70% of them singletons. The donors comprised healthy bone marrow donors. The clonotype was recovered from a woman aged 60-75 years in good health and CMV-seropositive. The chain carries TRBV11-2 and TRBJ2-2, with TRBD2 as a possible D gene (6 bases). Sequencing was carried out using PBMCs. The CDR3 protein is CASSSWGVTGELFF. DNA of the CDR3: TGTGCCAGCAGCTCCTGGGGGGTTACCGGGGAGCTGTTTTTT.